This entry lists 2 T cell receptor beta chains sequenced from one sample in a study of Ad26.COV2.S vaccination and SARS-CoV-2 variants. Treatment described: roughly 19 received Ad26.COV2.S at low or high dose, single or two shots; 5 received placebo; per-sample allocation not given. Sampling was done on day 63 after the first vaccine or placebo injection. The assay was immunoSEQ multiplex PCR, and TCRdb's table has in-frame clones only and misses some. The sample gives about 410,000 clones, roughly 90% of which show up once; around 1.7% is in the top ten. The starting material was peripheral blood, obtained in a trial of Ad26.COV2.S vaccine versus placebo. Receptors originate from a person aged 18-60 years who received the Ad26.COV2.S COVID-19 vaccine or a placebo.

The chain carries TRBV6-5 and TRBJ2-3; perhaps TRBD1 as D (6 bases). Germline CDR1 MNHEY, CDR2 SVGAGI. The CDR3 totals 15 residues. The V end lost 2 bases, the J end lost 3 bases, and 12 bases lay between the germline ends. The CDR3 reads CASSYPPGVTDTQYF. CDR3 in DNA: TGTGCCAGCAGTTACCCCCCAGGGGTTACAGATACGCAGTATTTT.

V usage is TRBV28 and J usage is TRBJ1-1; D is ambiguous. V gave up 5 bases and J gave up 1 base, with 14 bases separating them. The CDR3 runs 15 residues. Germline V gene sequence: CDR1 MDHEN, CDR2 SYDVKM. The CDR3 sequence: CASSPYADKNTEAFF. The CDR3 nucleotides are TGTGCCAGCAGTCCCTACGCCGACAAGAACACTGAAGCTTTCTTT.